Following are 19 T cell receptor beta chains from one sample sequenced in a study of T cell repertoires in cytomegalovirus infection. TCRdb ran MiXCR on the reads and lists one entry per CDR3 protein. The repertoire holds roughly 180,000 distinct CDR3 sequences, approximately 18% seen once, with around 25% in the top ten. Sequenced input: CD8+ T cells from PBMCs. Receptors were obtained from a human donor in good health (CMV status not recorded). Some clones in this sample may be carry-over from other donors' samples.

This clonotype appeared a few times. The V and J genes are TRBV10-3 and TRBJ2-7; 7 nucleotides line up with TRBD1. Germline CDR1 ENHRY, CDR2 SYGVKD. The CDR3 spans 15 residues. J lost 6 bases, V lost 7 bases, and 15 bases had no gene match. CDR3 nucleotide sequence: TGTGCCATCACCCAGAAAAAGACAGGGCCCTTCGAGCAGTACTTC. It translates to CAITQKKTGPFEQYF.

This clonotype was found a few times. CDR3: CASSYSTSMEGYF. The CDR3 coding sequence is TGTGCCAGCAGTTATTCGACTAGCATGGAGGGGTACTTC. This rearrangement joins TRBV6-6 to TRBJ2-7, with 7 bases lining up with TRBD2. Unmatched junction bases numbered 11, after V lost 3 bases and J lost 12 bases. CDR3 size: 13 residues. Germline V gene lookup returns CDR1 MNHNY and CDR2 SVGAGI (reference sequence).

This chain uses TRBV28 with TRBJ2-7; no clear D gene. V lost 4 bases and J lost 3, with 10 bases in between. Per the germline V gene, CDR1 is MDHEN and CDR2 is SYDVKM. The CDR3 length is 13 residues. The CDR3 bases are TGTGCCAGCAGTTCCCCCGACCGCTACGAGCAGTACTTC. Translated, it gives CASSSPDRYEQYF.

This clonotype was observed a single time. This chain connects TRBV10-1 to TRBJ2-7; D possibly uses TRBD1 or TRBD2 (6 bases each). CDR1 is WNHNN, CDR2 SYGVQD, per germline (reference sequence). The CDR3 is 15 residues long. The germline V and J ends were trimmed by 8 bases and 7 bases, with 24 bases remaining between them. DNA of the CDR3: TGCGCCAGCTCCTTGCTTGGGGGGCCAGACGGGGAGCAGTACTTC. Translation: CASSLLGGPDGEQYF.

The V gene is TRBV7-2, the J gene TRBJ2-7; tentative D call: TRBD1 (5 bases). Germline CDR1 is SGHTA and CDR2 is FQGNSA. The CDR3 consists of 12 residues. Between the trimmed V and J ends, which lost 5 bases and 5 bases, there was a span of 10 bases. The CDR3 loop is CASSPGYHEQYF. The CDR3 DNA sequence: TGTGCCAGCAGCCCAGGGTACCACGAGCAGTACTTC.

This clonotype was counted between two and nine times. The chain combines TRBV9 with TRBJ1-5; D possibly corresponds to TRBD1 (5 bases). Trimming stripped 6 bases from V and 3 bases from J, with 13 bases between. Looked up from germline, CDR1 is SGDLS and CDR2 is YYNGEE. The CDR3 is 14 amino acids. CDR3 protein: CASNQGFDNQPQHF. The CDR3 bases are TGTGCCAGCAATCAGGGTTTTGACAATCAGCCCCAGCATTTT.

This chain uses TRBV14 with TRBJ2-2; a possible D gene is TRBD2 (6 bases). Looked up from germline, CDR1 is SGHDN and CDR2 is FVKESK. The CDR3 totals 18 residues. Trimming removed 2 bases at V and 3 bases at J, with 19 bases between. The CDR3 sequence is CASSQHWRVGNDTGELFF. The CDR3 DNA follows: TGTGCCAGCAGCCAACACTGGAGGGTTGGGAACGACACCGGGGAGCTGTTTTTT. Together with reference TRBV14 and TRBJ2-2, the CDR3 gives the full variable domain: EAGVTQFPSHSVIEKGQTVTLRCDPISGHDNLYWYRRVMGKEIKFLLHFVKESKQDESGMPNNRFLAERTGGTYSTLKVQPAELEDSGVYFCASSQHWRVGNDTGELFFGEGSRLTVL.

This clonotype showed up just a few times. This chain uses TRBV29-1 with TRBJ2-3; D may correspond to TRBD1 or TRBD2 (5 bases each). The CDR3 runs to 16 residues. Germline loops: CDR1 SQVTM, CDR2 ANQGSEA. Trimming removed 6 bases at V and 1 base at J, with 20 bases between. This chain's CDR3 is CSVTGRQLGGTDTQYF. DNA of the CDR3: TGCAGCGTGACGGGTCGGCAATTGGGGGGCACAGATACGCAGTATTTT.

The chain links TRBV7-9 to TRBJ2-7; D gene ambiguous. V shed 0 bases and J shed 3 bases, with 12 bases lying between them. The CDR3 loop spans 15 amino acids. The germline CDR1 and CDR2 sequences are SEHNR and FQNEAQ (reference sequence). The CDR3 region is CASSLAADGNYEQYF. CDR3 DNA sequence: TGTGCCAGCAGCTTAGCGGCGGACGGAAACTACGAGCAGTACTTC.

This clonotype came up a few times. The rearrangement links TRBV7-6 to TRBJ1-2; D remains ambiguous. The CDR3 is 13 residues long. Germline V gene lookup returns CDR1 SGHVS and CDR2 FNYEAQ. Deletions cut 4 bases from V and 4 bases from J, with 10 bases between. CDR3 DNA sequence: TGTGCCAGCAGCTCCCTAGGATCCTATGGCTACACCTTC. Protein: CASSSLGSYGYTF.

This clonotype was counted at least ten times. V and J are TRBV7-2 and TRBJ1-1; 7 bases fit TRBD1. The CDR3 consists of 15 residues. In germline, CDR1 is SGHTA, CDR2 FQGNSA. Trimming cost V 5 bases and J 4 bases; bases outside gene matches: 10. This CDR3 is CASSADPGGGTEAFF. The CDR3 DNA sequence: TGTGCCAGCAGCGCCGATCCAGGGGGTGGCACTGAAGCTTTCTTT.

This clonotype was counted between two and nine times. The chain has TRBV7-9 and TRBJ2-6; D ambiguous. The CDR3 loop spans 18 amino acids. V was cut by 1 base and J by 0 bases, with 13 bases left in between. The germline CDR1 and CDR2 sequences are SEHNR and FQNEAQ (reference sequence). The CDR3 DNA reads TGTGCCAGCAGCTTAGTTGGGATGGATTTCTCTGGGGCCAACGTCCTGACTTTC. It translates to CASSLVGMDFSGANVLTF. The variable domain in full, with the rest retrieved from reference TRBV7-9 and TRBJ2-6, is DTGVSQNPRHKITKRGQNVTFRCDPISEHNRLYWYRQTLGQGPEFLTYFQNEAQLEKSRLLSDRFSAERPKGSFSTLEIQRTEQGDSAMYLCASSLVGMDFSGANVLTFGAGSRLTVL.

This chain links TRBV7-6 with TRBJ2-3; possibly TRBD2 for D (6 bases). V lost 2 bases and J lost 5, with 8 bases in between. Germline loops: CDR1 SGHVS, CDR2 FNYEAQ. This CDR3 region has 13 residues. This chain's CDR3 is CASSLLRGDTQYF. DNA of the CDR3: TGTGCCAGCAGCTTATTGCGGGGAGATACGCAGTATTTT.

The chain employs TRBV28 and TRBJ1-5; D is undetermined. V lost 3 bases, J lost 5 bases, and 11 bases lay in between. Germline V gene sequence: CDR1 MDHEN, CDR2 SYDVKM. The CDR3 extends over 14 amino acids. The CDR3 here is CASSFRGNHQPQHF. The CDR3 region has the DNA TGTGCCAGCAGTTTCCGTGGAAATCATCAGCCCCAGCATTTT.

The chain combines TRBV27 with TRBJ2-7, with D tentatively TRBD1 (5 bases). V was clipped by 5 bases and J by 4 bases, with 12 bases between them. The CDR3 totals 13 residues. In germline, CDR1 is MNHEY, CDR2 SMNVEV (reference sequence). The CDR3, as DNA: TGTGCCAGCAGTCTCGGCAGGGTGTACGAGCAGTACTTC. Amino acids: CASSLGRVYEQYF.

The rearrangement uses TRBV12-3 or TRBV12-4 and TRBJ2-7, with D perhaps matching TRBD2 (5 bases). This CDR3 has 12 residues. Trimming stripped 5 bases from V and 6 bases from J, with 11 bases between. CDR3 in amino acids: CASSEGVGEQYF. CDR3 bases: TGTGCCAGCAGTGAGGGTGTGGGCGAGCAGTACTTC.

The chain has TRBV29-1 and TRBJ1-2; D is uncertain. V gave up 4 bases and J gave up 3 bases, with 6 bases separating them. The CDR3 contains 11 residues. The germline gives CDR1 SQVTM, CDR2 ANQGSEA. The CDR3 spells CSVAGDYGYTF. CDR3 bases: TGCAGCGTTGCCGGGGACTATGGCTACACCTTC.

The chain recombines TRBV7-2 with TRBJ1-3, with 10 bases identical to TRBD1. The ends lost 5 bases at V and 2 bases at J; junction bases unmatched: 3. The germline V gene encodes CDR1 SGHTA and CDR2 FQGNSA. The CDR3 has 15 amino acids. Here the CDR3 DNA reads TGTGCCAGCAGCGGGGACAGGGGCCCTGGAAACACCATATATTTT. As protein: CASSGDRGPGNTIYF.

This clonotype showed up just a few times. V is TRBV5-1 and J is TRBJ1-5; weak D call: TRBD1 (5 bases). Germline V lookup: CDR1 SGHRS, CDR2 YFSETQ. The ends were cut back, 4 bases at V and 0 bases at J, with 14 bases in the middle. The CDR3 is 16 residues long. The CDR3 here is CASSPGTGYSNQPQHF. CDR3 bases: TGCGCCAGCAGCCCCGGGACGGGGTATAGCAATCAGCCCCAGCATTTT.